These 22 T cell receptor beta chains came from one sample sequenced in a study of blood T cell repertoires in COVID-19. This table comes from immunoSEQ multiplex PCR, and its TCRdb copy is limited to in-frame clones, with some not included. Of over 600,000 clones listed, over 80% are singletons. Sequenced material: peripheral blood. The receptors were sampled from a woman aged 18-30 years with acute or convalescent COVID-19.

CDR3 coding DNA: TGTGCCAGCAGTAAGTTCGGGGGTAATCAGCCCCAGCATTTT. It translates to CASSKFGGNQPQHF. The chain is built from TRBV27 and TRBJ1-5; D is possibly TRBD1 (5 bases). Looked up from germline, CDR1 is MNHEY and CDR2 is SMNVEV (reference sequence). V dropped 5 bases and J dropped 4 bases, with 12 bases sitting between them. The CDR3 has 14 amino acids.

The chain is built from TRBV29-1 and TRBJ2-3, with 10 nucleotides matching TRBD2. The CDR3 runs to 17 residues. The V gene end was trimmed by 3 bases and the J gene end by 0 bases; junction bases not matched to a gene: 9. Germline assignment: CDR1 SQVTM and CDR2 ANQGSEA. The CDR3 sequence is CSVDHPSGGRSTDTQYF. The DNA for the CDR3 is TGCAGCGTTGACCACCCTAGCGGGGGACGAAGCACAGATACGCAGTATTTT.

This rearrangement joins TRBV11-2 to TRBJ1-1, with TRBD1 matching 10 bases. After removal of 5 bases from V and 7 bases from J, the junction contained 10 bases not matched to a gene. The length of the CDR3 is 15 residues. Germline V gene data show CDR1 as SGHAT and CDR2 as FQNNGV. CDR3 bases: TGTGCCAGCAGCCCACTCCGGGACAGGGGATATGAAGCTTTCTTT. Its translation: CASSPLRDRGYEAFF.

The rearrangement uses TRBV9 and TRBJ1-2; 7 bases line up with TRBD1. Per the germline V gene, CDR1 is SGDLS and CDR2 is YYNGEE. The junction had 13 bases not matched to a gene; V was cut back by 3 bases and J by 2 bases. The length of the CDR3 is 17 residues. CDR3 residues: CASSGGAKGALNYGYTF. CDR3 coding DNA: TGTGCCAGCAGCGGGGGGGCCAAGGGGGCCCTAAACTATGGCTACACCTTC. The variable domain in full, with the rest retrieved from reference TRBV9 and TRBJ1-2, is DSGVTQTPKHLITATGQRVTLRCSPRSGDLSVYWYQQSLDQGLQFLIQYYNGEERAKGNILERFSAQQFPDLHSELNLSSLELGDSALYFCASSGGAKGALNYGYTFGSGTRLTVV.

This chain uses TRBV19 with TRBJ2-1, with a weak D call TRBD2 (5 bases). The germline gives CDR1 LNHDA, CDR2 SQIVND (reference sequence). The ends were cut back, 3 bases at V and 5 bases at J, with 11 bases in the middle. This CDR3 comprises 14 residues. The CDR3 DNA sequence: TGTGCCAGTAGTATTAGCGCAGATAACAATGAGCAGTTCTTC. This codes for CASSISADNNEQFF.

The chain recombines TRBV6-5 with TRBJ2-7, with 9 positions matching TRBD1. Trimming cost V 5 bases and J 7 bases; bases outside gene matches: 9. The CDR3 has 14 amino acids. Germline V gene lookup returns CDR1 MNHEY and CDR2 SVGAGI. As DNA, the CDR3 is TGTGCCAGCAGTATCCGGGACAGGGAGGGTGAGCAGTACTTC. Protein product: CASSIRDREGEQYF.

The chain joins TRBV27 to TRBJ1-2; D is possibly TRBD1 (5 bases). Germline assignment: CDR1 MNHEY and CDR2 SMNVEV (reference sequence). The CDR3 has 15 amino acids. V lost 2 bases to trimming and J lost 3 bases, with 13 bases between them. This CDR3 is CASSLGHGMDYGYTF. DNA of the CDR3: TGTGCCAGCAGTTTAGGACACGGCATGGACTATGGCTACACCTTC.

The CDR3 bases are TGTGCCAGCAGCTTAGGGCCGGGTAGGCAGTACTTC. Amino acids: CASSLGPGRQYF. This chain joins TRBV11-2 and TRBJ2-7; D gene uncertain. Germline assignment: CDR1 SGHAT and CDR2 FQNNGV. V gave up 1 base and J gave up 9 bases, with 10 bases separating them. The length of the CDR3 is 12 residues.

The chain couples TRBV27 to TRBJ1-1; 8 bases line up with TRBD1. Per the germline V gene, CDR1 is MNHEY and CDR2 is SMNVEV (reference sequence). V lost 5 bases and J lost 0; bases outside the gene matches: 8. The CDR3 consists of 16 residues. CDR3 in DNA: TGTGCCAGCAGTGCCTCTTGGGACAGGATGAACACTGAAGCTTTCTTT. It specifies CASSASWDRMNTEAFF.

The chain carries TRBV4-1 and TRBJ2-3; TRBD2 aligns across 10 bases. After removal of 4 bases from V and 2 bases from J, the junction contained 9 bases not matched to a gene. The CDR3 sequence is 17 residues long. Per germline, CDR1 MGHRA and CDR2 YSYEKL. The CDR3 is CASSPFLLAGNTDTQYF. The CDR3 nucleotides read TGCGCCAGCAGCCCTTTCCTACTAGCGGGGAACACAGATACGCAGTATTTT.

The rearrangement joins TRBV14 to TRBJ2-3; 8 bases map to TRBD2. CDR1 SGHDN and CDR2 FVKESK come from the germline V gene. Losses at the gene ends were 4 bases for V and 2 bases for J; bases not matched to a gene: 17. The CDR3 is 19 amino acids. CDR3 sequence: CASSPQKGMVAGNTDTQYF. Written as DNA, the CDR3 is TGTGCCAGCAGCCCCCAGAAGGGAATGGTAGCGGGGAACACAGATACGCAGTATTTT.

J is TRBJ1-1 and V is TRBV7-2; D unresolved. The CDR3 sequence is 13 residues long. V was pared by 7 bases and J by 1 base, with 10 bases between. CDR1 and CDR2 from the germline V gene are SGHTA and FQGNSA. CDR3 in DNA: TGTGCCAGCAATTTAAGACAGAACACTGAAGCTTTCTTT. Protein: CASNLRQNTEAFF.

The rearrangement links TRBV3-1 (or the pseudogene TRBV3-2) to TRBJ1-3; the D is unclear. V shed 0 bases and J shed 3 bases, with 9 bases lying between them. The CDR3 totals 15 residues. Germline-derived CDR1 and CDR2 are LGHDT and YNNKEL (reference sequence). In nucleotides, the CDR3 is TGTGCCAGCAGCCAAGAAGAAGACTATGGAAACACCATATATTTT. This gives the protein CASSQEEDYGNTIYF.

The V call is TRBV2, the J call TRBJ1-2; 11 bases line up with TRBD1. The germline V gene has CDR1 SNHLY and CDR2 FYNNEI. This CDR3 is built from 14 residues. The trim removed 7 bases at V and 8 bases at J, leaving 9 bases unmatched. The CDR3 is CASNGDRGTGGYTF. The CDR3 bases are TGTGCCAGCAATGGGGACAGGGGGACGGGCGGCTACACCTTC.

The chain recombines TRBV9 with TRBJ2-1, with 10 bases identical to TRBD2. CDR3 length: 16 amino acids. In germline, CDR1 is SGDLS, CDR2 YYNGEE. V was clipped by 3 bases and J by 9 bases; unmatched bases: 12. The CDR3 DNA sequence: TGTGCCAGCAGCGAAACTAGCGGGGTAAATCACGGTGAGCAGTTCTTC. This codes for CASSETSGVNHGEQFF.

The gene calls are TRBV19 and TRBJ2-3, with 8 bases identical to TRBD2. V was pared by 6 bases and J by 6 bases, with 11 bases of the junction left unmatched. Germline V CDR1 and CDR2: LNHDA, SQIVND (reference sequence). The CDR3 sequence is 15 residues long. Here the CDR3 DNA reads TGTGCCAGTAGGCCCCCCTCGGGGGGGAGGGATACGCAGTATTTT. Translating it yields CASRPPSGGRDTQYF.

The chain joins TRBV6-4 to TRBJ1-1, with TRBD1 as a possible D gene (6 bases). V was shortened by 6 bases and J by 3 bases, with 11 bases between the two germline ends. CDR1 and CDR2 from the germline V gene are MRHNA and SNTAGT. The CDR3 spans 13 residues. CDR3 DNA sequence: TGTGCCAGCAGATACAGGGTGGACACTGAAGCTTTCTTT. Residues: CASRYRVDTEAFF.

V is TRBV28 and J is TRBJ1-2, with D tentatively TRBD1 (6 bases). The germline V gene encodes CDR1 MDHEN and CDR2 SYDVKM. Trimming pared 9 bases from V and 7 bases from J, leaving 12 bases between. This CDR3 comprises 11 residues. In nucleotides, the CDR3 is TGTGCCAGTGGACAGTTTCGTGGCTACACCTTC. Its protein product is CASGQFRGYTF.

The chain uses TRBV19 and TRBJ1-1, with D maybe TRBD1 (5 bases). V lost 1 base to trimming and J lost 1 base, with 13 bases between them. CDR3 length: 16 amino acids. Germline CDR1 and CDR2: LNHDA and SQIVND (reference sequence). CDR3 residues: CASSIAWAGKNTEAFF. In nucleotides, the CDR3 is TGTGCCAGTAGTATAGCGTGGGCAGGGAAGAACACTGAAGCTTTCTTT.

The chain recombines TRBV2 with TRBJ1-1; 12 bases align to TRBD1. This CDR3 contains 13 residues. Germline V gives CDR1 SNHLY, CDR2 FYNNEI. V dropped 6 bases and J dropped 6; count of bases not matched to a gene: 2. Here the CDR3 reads CASRGTGGPEAFF. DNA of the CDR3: TGTGCCAGCAGGGGGACAGGGGGCCCTGAAGCTTTCTTT.

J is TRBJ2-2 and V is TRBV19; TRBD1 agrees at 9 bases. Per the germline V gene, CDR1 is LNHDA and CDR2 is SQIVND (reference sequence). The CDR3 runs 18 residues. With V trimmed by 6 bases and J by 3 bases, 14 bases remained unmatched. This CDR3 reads CASSRTGVHWTDTGELFF. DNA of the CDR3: TGTGCCAGTAGCAGGACAGGGGTGCACTGGACGGACACCGGGGAGCTGTTTTTT.

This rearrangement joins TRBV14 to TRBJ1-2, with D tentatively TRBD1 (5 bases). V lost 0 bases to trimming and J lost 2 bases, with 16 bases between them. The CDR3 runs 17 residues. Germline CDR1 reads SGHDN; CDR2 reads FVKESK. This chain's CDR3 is CASSQERGPLANYGYTF. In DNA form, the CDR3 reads TGTGCCAGCAGCCAAGAGCGGGGCCCCCTGGCCAACTATGGCTACACCTTC.